The 3 T cell receptor beta chains below all came from one sample that was sequenced in a study of T-cell reconstitution after alpha-beta-depleted transplantation in children. Preparation of the TCRbeta library used unique molecular identifiers. TCRdb re-called the PCR reads through MiXCR, storing one row per CDR3 protein. The data contain about 540,000 distinct CDR3 sequences, about a sixth of them seen just once; the ten biggest clones take up approximately 3%. This specimen was PBMCs from the stem cell graft donor, taken from the stem cell graft. These receptors were taken from a human donor who donated a stem cell graft to a child with acute lymphoblastic leukemia.

This clonotype was seen only a few times. The chain is built from TRBV12-3 or TRBV12-4 and TRBJ2-1, with 9 positions matching TRBD2. The V segment lost 8 bases and the J segment 5 bases; nucleotides outside the gene matches: 10. CDR3 length: 15 amino acids. The CDR3 DNA follows: TGTGCCAGCGCGGCGGGACTAGCTACCCACAATGAGCAGTTCTTC. Protein: CASAAGLATHNEQFF.

The chain recombines TRBV20-1 with TRBJ2-3; 13 nucleotides match TRBD2. The germline V gene encodes CDR1 DFQATT and CDR2 SNEGSKA (reference sequence). The CDR3 totals 16 residues. V lost 6 bases and J lost 2; bases outside the gene matches: 8. For the CDR3, the DNA is TGCAGTGCCGAGGGGACTAGCGGGGACATCACAGATACGCAGTATTTT. The encoded protein is CSAEGTSGDITDTQYF.

V and J are TRBV12-3 or TRBV12-4 and TRBJ2-5; D remains ambiguous. The ends were cut back, 5 bases at V and 0 bases at J, with 13 bases in the middle. CDR3 length: 15 residues. The CDR3 here is CASSIRGRDQETQYF. CDR3 DNA sequence: TGTGCCAGCAGTATCCGAGGACGGGACCAAGAGACCCAGTACTTC.